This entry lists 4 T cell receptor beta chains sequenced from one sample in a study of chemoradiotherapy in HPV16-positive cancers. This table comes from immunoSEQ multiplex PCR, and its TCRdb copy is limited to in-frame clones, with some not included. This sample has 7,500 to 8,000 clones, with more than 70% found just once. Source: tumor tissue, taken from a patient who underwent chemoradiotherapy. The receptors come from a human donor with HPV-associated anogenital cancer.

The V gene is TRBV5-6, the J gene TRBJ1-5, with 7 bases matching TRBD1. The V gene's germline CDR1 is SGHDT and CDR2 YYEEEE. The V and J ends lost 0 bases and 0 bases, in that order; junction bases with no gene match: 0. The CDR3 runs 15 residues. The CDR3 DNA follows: TGTGCCAGCAGCTTGGCAGGGGGTAGCAATCAGCCCCAGCATTTT. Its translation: CASSLAGGSNQPQHF.

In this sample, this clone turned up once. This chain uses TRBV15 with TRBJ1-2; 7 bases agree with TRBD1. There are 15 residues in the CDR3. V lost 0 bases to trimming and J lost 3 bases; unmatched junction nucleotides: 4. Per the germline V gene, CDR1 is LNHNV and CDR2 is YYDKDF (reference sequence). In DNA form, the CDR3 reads TGTGCCACCAGCAGAGATCTACAGGGGCACTATGGCTACACCTTC. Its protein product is CATSRDLQGHYGYTF.

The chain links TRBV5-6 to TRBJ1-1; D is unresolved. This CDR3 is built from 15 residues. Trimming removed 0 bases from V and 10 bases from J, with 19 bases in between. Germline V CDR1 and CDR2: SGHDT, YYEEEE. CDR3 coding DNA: TGTGCCAGCAGCTTGGTGAGCGGAGTGGGAAAGAGAGCTTTCTTT. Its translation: CASSLVSGVGKRAFF.

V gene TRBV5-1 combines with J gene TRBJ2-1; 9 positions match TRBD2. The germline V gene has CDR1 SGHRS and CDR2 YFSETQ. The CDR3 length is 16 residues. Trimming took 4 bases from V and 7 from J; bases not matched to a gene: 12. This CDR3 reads CASSIQAGGYFNEQFF. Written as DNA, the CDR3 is TGCGCCAGCAGCATCCAAGCGGGAGGATACTTTAATGAGCAGTTCTTC.